Listed below are T cell receptor beta chains from one sample, sequenced in a study of T cell responses to AZD1222 COVID-19 vaccine. Here immunoSEQ multiplex PCR was the method, and the copy in TCRdb shows in-frame clones only, minus some. This table has 120,000 or so clones, about 90% appearing once. The specimen was peripheral blood, collected 28 days after the second AZD1222 dose. These receptors were collected from an adult who received the AZD1222 COVID-19 vaccine. Both conserved end residues are part of each CDR3. Each record gives: J gene, CDR3 length, V gene, CDR3 protein.

J: TRBJ2-1; length: 18; V: TRBV15; CDR3: CATSRDPPPSGAYNEQFF
J: TRBJ1-2; length: 13; V: TRBV6-5; CDR3: CASSPGQGIGYTF
J: TRBJ1-2; length: 12; V: TRBV21-1; CDR3: CASSKVGNGYTF
J: TRBJ2-7; length: 14; V: TRBV19; CDR3: CASSPGTGRGEQYF
J: TRBJ1-5; length: 18; V: TRBV7-5; CDR3: CARRLSTYRDGKNQPQHF
J: TRBJ1-5; length: 13; V: TRBV2; CDR3: CASTTQGNQPQHF
J: TRBJ1-1; length: 15; V: TRBV9; CDR3: CASSVDGRAGTEAFF
J: TRBJ2-7; length: 14; V: TRBV18; CDR3: CASSPDSRLSEQYF
J: TRBJ1-2; length: 14; V: TRBV7-7; CDR3: CASSPLVGGGGYTF
J: TRBJ2-2; length: 14; V: TRBV4-1; CDR3: CASSQQQGTGELFF
J: TRBJ1-4; length: 15; V: TRBV20-1; CDR3: CSASGQGLGNEKLFF
J: TRBJ1-4; length: 13; V: TRBV10-3; CDR3: CAISELQTEKLFF
J: TRBJ2-7; length: 14; V: TRBV6-6; CDR3: CASRSLTSSYEQYF
J: TRBJ1-1; length: 14; V: TRBV2; CDR3: CASSPQGGWIEAFF
J: TRBJ1-1; length: 13; V: TRBV28; CDR3: CASTRTENTEAFF
J: TRBJ2-7; length: 14; V: TRBV28; CDR3: CASTPGGSDYEQYF
J: TRBJ2-3; length: 16; V: TRBV3-1/TRBV3-2; CDR3: CASSPSPSLGRDTQYF
J: TRBJ2-3; length: 15; V: TRBV7-6; CDR3: CASSLMLGVTDTQYF
J: TRBJ2-6; length: 18; V: TRBV3-1/TRBV3-2; CDR3: CASSLPGQGPSGANVLTF
J: TRBJ2-1; length: 14; V: TRBV25-1; CDR3: CASSEKLASDEQFF
J: TRBJ1-5; length: 15; V: TRBV4-2; CDR3: CASSQDPAGNQPQHF
J: TRBJ1-5; length: 17; V: TRBV21-1; CDR3: CASSNKCTDYSNQPQHF
J: TRBJ1-1; length: 15; V: TRBV7-6; CDR3: CASSLLVAQGTEAFF
J: TRBJ1-1; length: 16; V: TRBV5-1; CDR3: CASSLEIGEVITEAFF
J: TRBJ1-1; length: 15; V: TRBV7-9; CDR3: CASSLRTGMNTEAFF
J: TRBJ1-1; length: 13; V: TRBV19; CDR3: CASSILKSTEAFF
J: TRBJ1-3; length: 14; V: TRBV5-1; CDR3: CASSLAPLRNTIYF
J: TRBJ2-7; length: 13; V: TRBV6-5; CDR3: CASTERASYEQYF
J: TRBJ1-5; length: 19; V: TRBV11-3; CDR3: CASSPVRGRGDDSNQPQHF